The present TCR beta chain was sequenced within a study of T cell repertoires in cytomegalovirus infection. About the research overall: CMV infection together with matching HLA type was indicated by public TCR beta signatures.

MiXCR, applied by TCRdb to the reads, yields one record per CDR3 protein. Seen here are around 630,000 distinct CDR3 sequences, about 24% observed once, and the top ten hold less than 9.5%. A few counts support this clonotype. Its antigen is not identified. Study outcomes and limitations: HLA-C-restricted TCR beta clonotypes specific for CMV led the ex vivo response. Pooled public TCR beta family frequency picked out CMV carriers with the relevant HLA.

Germline loops: CDR1 DFQATT, CDR2 SNEGSKA (reference sequence). V shed 5 bases and J 3 bases; nucleotides not matched to a gene: 7. This CDR3 region has 13 residues. The chain joins TRBV20-1 to TRBJ2-7, with 7 bases aligning to TRBD2. The specimen sequenced was CD8+ T cells from PBMCs. The receptor comes from a human donor in good health (CMV status not recorded). Some clones in this sample may be carry-over from other donors' samples. The CDR3 nucleotides are TGCAGTGCTGGGGGACTAACCCTCTACGAGCAGTACTTC. Protein: CSAGGLTLYEQYF.